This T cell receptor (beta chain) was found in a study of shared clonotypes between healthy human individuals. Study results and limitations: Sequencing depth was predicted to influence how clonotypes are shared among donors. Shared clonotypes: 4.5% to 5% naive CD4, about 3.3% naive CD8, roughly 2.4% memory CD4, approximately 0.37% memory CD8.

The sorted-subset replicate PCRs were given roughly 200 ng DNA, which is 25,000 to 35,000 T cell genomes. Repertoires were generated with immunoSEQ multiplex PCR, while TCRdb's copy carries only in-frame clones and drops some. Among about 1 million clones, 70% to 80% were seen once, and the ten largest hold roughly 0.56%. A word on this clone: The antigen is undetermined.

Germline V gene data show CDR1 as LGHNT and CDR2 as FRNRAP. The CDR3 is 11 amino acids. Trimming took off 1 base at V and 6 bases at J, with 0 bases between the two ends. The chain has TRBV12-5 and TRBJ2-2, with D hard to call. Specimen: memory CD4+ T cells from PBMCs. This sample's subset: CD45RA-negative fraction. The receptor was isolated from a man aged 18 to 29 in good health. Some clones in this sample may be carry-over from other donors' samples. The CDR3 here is CASGLAGELFF. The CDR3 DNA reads TGTGCTAGTGGTTTGGCCGGGGAGCTGTTTTTT. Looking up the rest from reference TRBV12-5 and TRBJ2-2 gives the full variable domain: DARVTQTPRHKVTEMGQEVTMRCQPILGHNTVFWYRQTMMQGLELLAYFRNRAPLDDSGMPKDRFSAEMPDATLATLKIQPSEPRDSAVYFCASGLAGELFFGEGSRLTVL.